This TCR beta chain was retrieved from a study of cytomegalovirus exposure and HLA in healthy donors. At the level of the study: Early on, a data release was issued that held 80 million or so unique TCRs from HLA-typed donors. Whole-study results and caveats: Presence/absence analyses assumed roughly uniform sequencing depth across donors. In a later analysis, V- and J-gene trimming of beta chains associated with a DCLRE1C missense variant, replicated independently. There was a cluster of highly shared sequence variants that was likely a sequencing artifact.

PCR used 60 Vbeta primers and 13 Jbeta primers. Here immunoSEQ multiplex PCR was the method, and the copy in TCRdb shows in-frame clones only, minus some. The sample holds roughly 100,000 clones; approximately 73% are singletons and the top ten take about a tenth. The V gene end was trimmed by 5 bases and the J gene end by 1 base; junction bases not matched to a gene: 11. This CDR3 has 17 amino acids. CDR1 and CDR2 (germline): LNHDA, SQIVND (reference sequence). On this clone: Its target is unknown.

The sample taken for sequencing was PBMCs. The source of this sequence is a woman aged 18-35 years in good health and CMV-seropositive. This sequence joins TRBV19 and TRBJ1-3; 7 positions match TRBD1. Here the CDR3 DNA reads TGTGCCAGTAGTGCAGCGAGACAGGGATTGTCTGGAAACACCATATATTTT. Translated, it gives CASSAARQGLSGNTIYF.